The 6 T cell receptor beta chains in this list originate from one sample, sequenced in a study of blood T cell repertoires in COVID-19. Sequenced by immunoSEQ multiplex PCR; TCRdb stores in-frame clones only, minus some. Of a few hundred thousand clones in the sample, approximately 85% were seen once. The material sequenced was peripheral blood. The receptors shown here come from a human donor in a cohort sampled during active COVID-19.

This rearrangement joins TRBV7-9 to TRBJ2-7; 11 bases agree with TRBD2. CDR1 and CDR2 (germline): SEHNR, FQNEAQ (reference sequence). V trimming: 5 bases; J trimming: 0 bases; junction bases outside the gene matches: 0. There are 14 residues in the CDR3. CDR3: CASSTSGSSYEQYF. Written as DNA, the CDR3 is TGTGCCAGCAGCACTAGCGGGAGCTCCTACGAGCAGTACTTC.

The V and J genes are TRBV7-9 and TRBJ2-1, with 10 bases fitting TRBD2. Germline V gene sequence: CDR1 SEHNR, CDR2 FQNEAQ (reference sequence). The CDR3 loop spans 17 amino acids. J was trimmed by 7 bases and V by 7 bases; bases with no gene match: 16. In DNA form, the CDR3 reads TGTGCCAGCAACCGAGGGGCTAGCGGGGGACTCGAGAATGAGCAGTTCTTC. Translated, it gives CASNRGASGGLENEQFF.

This clone appeared a single time. Other DNA sequences in this sample translate to the same CDR3. The chain has TRBV9 and TRBJ1-6; D is undetermined. The CDR3 sequence is 13 residues long. Germline-derived CDR1 and CDR2 are SGDLS and YYNGEE. Trimming removed 2 bases at V and 8 bases at J, with 8 bases between. This CDR3 is CASSVFSDSPLHF. DNA for the CDR3: TGTGCCAGCAGCGTTTTCAGTGATTCACCCCTCCACTTT.

The chain has TRBV5-8 and TRBJ2-7, with 7 bases matching TRBD2. The CDR3 has 19 amino acids. V shed 0 bases and J 3 bases; nucleotides not matched to a gene: 18. The germline V gene encodes CDR1 SGHTS and CDR2 YDEGEE. The CDR3 spells CASSLALQSSRDYHYEQYF. The CDR3 region has the DNA TGTGCCAGCAGCTTGGCCTTACAATCGTCCCGGGACTATCACTACGAGCAGTACTTC. The full variable domain, rest sourced from reference TRBV5-8 and TRBJ2-7, is EAGVTQSPTHLIKTRGQQATLRCSPISGHTSVYWYQQALGLGLQFLLWYDEGEERNRGNFPPRFSGRQFPNYSSELNVNALELEDSALYLCASSLALQSSRDYHYEQYFGPGTRLTVT.

J is TRBJ1-3 and V is TRBV2, with D possibly being TRBD1 (5 bases). Germline CDR1 is SNHLY and CDR2 is FYNNEI. The CDR3 runs to 19 residues. Trimming cost V 3 bases and J 5 bases, with 26 bases left between them. CDR3 loop: CASSDTLDRRGRGRNTIYF. CDR3 bases: TGTGCCAGCAGTGACACCCTGGACCGGAGGGGCCGGGGCCGAAACACCATATATTTT.

V is TRBV3-1 (or the pseudogene TRBV3-2) and J is TRBJ1-1; D gene ambiguous. Germline V gene data show CDR1 as LGHDT and CDR2 as YNNKEL (reference sequence). CDR3 size: 12 residues. Trimming pared 4 bases from V and 4 bases from J, leaving 7 bases between. CDR3 DNA: TGTGCCAGCAGCCCCCTAGGCACTGAAGCTTTCTTT. Its protein product is CASSPLGTEAFF.